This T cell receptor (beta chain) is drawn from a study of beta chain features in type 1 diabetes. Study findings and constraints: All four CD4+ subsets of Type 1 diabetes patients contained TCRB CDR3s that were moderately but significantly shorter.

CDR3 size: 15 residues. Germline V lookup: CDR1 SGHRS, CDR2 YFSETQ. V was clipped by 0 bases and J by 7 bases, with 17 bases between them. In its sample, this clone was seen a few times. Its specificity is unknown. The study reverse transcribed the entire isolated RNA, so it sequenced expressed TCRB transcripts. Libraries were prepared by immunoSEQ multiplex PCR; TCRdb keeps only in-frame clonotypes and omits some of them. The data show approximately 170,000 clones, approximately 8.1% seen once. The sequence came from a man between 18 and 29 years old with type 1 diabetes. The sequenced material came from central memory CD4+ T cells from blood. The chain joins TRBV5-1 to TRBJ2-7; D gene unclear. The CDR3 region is CASSLDRSGAREQYF. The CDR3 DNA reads TGCGCCAGCAGCTTGGACCGATCGGGTGCTAGGGAGCAGTACTTC.